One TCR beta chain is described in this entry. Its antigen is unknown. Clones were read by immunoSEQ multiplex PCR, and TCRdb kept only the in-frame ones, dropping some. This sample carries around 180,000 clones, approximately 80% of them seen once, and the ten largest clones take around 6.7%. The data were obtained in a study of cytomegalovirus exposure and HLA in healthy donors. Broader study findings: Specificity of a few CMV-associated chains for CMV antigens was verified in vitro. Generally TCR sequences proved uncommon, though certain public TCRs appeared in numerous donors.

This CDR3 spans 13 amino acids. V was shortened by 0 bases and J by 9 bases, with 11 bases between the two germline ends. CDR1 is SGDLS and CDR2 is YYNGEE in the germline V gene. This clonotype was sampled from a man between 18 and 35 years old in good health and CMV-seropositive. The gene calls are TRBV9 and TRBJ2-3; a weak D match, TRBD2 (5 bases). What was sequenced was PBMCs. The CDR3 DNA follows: TGTGCCAGCAGCGTAGGCCCAGCGGTCACGCAGTATTTT. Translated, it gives CASSVGPAVTQYF.